Listed below are T cell receptor beta chains from one sample, sequenced in a study of beta chain features in type 1 diabetes. The table came from immunoSEQ multiplex PCR; TCRdb's copy has only in-frame clones and leaves some out. The sample carries around 690,000 clones, over 10% recorded once. The sequenced material came from naive CD4+ T cells from blood. The receptors were sampled from a man aged 30-40 years with type 1 diabetes. CDR3s leave out the opening cysteine and the closing phenylalanine or tryptophan. Each record gives: J gene, V gene, CDR3 protein.

TRBJ2-5	TRBV9	ASSVGTGSQETQY
TRBJ2-3	TRBV18	ASSPQDSLDTQY
TRBJ1-1	TRBV15	ATSFNRAATEAF
TRBJ2-7	TRBV29-1	SVAGGRYEQY
TRBJ2-4	TRBV30	AWGTVKNIQY
TRBJ2-3	TRBV7-9	ASSAPGLGPDTQY
TRBJ2-5	TRBV7-2	ASSLVVAKETQY
TRBJ1-1	TRBV7-9	ASSQQGELGEAF
TRBJ1-6	TRBV18	ASSPPGGDSPLH
TRBJ2-5	TRBV19	ASSPDPGPRLETQY
TRBJ2-5	TRBV4-2	ASSQDPDRPETQY
TRBJ2-7	TRBV6-5	ASSYRGPTYEQY
TRBJ2-3	TRBV7-8	ASSLFGGSTDTQY
TRBJ2-6	TRBV6-5	ASSSGRRGANVLT
TRBJ2-3	TRBV9	ASSVVGSGTDTQY
TRBJ1-5	TRBV28	ASTQGQGDQPQH
TRBJ1-2	TRBV6-5	ASSYPGGFQT
TRBJ2-6	TRBV18	ASSLGSGANVLT
TRBJ2-3	TRBV5-4	ASSSGVGDTQY
TRBJ2-3	TRBV25-1	ASSVPSGITQY
TRBJ1-2	TRBV5-1	ASSLIGSESGYT
TRBJ2-2	TRBV9	ASSKLTHTGELF
TRBJ2-5	TRBV5-1	ASSYSLNSVRVETQY
TRBJ1-5	TRBV28	ASSLSRQGASNQPQH
TRBJ2-3	TRBV7-3	ASSPAPTDTQY
TRBJ2-7	TRBV18	ASSPPAGRSSYEQY
TRBJ2-5	TRBV5-1	ASSLPRLAGGKETQY
TRBJ2-7	TRBV14	ASSQEGLRQY
TRBJ2-7	TRBV5-6	ASSFVPPSEGEQY
TRBJ2-1	TRBV2	ASSDGLAHNEQF